Sequencing of this TCR beta chain was carried out in a study of blood T cell repertoires in COVID-19. Only in-frame clones appear in the TCRdb table, and some are missing; sequencing was by immunoSEQ multiplex PCR. Of 350,000 to 550,000 clones listed, around 91% are singletons. Living in 24 US areas, the participants were between 18 and 89 years of age. Cohort allocation depended upon clinical history that participants reported. This TCR was recovered from a man in his thirties or forties who had recovered from COVID-19. The sequencing input was PBMCs or T cells enriched from blood (not recorded which).

This CDR3 reads CASSVDLRTSGRAGEQFF. CDR3 coding DNA: TGTGCCAGCAGCGTAGATTTAAGGACTAGCGGGAGGGCGGGTGAGCAGTTCTTC. The chain combines TRBV9 with TRBJ2-1; 15 nucleotides match TRBD2. Germline V gene data show CDR1 as SGDLS and CDR2 as YYNGEE. Trimming cost V 0 bases and J 9 bases; bases outside gene matches: 10. The CDR3 is 18 amino acids.